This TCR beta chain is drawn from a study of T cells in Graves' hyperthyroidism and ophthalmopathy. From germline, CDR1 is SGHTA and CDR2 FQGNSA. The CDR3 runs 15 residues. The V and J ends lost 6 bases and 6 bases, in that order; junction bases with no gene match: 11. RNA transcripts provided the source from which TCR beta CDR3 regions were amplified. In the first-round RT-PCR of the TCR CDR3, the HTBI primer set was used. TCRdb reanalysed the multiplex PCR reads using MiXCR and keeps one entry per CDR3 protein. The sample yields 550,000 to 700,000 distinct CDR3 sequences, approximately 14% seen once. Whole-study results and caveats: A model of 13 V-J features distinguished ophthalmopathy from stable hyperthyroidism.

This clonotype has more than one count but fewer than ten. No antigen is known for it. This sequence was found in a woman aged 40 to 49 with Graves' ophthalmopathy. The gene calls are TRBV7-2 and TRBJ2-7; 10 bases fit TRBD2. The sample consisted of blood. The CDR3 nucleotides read TGTGCCAGCAGTTTTAGCCTAGCGGGAGTAAGCGAGCAGTACTTC. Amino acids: CASSFSLAGVSEQYF.